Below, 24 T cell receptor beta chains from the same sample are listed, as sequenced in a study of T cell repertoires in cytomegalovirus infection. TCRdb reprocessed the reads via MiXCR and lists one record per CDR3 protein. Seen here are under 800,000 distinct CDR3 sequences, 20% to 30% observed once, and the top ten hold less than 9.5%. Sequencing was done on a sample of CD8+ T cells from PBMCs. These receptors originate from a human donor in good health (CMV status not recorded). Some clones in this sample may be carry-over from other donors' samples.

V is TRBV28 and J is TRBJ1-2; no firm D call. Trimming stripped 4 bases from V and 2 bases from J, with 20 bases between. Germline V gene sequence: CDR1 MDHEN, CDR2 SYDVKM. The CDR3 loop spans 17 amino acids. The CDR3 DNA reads TGTGCCAGCAGTTCAGTCGGTGCCAGATCTTACAACTATGGCTACACCTTC. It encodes CASSSVGARSYNYGYTF.

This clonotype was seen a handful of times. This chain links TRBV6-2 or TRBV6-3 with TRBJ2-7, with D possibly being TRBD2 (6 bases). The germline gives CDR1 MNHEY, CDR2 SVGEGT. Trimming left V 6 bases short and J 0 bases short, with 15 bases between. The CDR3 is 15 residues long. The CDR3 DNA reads TGTGCCAGCAGCCCCGGAGGGCGTAGCTCCTACGAGCAGTACGTC. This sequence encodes CASSPGGRSSYEQYV.

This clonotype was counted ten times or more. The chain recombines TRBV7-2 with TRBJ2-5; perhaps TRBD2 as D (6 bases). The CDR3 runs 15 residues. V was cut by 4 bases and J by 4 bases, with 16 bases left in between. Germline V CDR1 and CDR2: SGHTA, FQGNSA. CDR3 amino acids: CASSSRDWWGETQYF. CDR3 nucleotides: TGTGCCAGCAGCTCCCGGGACTGGTGGGGAGAGACCCAGTACTTC.

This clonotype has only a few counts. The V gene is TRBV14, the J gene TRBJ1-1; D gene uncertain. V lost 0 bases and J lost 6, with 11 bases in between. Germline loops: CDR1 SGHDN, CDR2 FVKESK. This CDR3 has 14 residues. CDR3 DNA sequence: TGTGCCAGCAGCCAAGATGAAGGGTCGGCTGAAGCTTTCTTT. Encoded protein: CASSQDEGSAEAFF.

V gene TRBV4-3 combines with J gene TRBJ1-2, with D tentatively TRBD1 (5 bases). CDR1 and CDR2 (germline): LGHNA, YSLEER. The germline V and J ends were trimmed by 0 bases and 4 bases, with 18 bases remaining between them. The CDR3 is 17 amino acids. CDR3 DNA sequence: TGCGCCAGCAGCCAAGATATCGTGGTGCCCGGGGGCTATGGCTACACCTTC. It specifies CASSQDIVVPGGYGYTF.

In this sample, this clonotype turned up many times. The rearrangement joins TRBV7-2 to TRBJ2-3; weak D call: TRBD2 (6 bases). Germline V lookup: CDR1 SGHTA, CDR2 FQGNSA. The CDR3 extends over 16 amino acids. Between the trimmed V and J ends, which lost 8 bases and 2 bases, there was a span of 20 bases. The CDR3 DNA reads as TGTGCCAGCTCCCTAAGAGCGGGCGGGATCACAGATACGCAGTATTTT. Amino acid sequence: CASSLRAGGITDTQYF. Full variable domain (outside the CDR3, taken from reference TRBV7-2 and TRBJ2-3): GAGVSQSPSNKVTEKGKDVELRCDPISGHTALYWYRQSLGQGLEFLIYFQGNSAPDKSGLPSDRFSAERTGGSVSTLTIQRTQQEDSAVYLCASSLRAGGITDTQYFGPGTRLTVL.

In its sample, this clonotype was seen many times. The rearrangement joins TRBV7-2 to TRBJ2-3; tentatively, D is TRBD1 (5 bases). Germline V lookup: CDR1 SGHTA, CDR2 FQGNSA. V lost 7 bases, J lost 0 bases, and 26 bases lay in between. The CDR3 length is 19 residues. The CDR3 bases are TGTGCCAGCATGCAAAAGGGGTGGGGCCGTTCCCTTAGCACAGATACGCAGTATTTT. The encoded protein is CASMQKGWGRSLSTDTQYF. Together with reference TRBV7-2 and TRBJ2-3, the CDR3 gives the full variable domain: GAGVSQSPSNKVTEKGKDVELRCDPISGHTALYWYRQSLGQGLEFLIYFQGNSAPDKSGLPSDRFSAERTGGSVSTLTIQRTQQEDSAVYLCASMQKGWGRSLSTDTQYFGPGTRLTVL.

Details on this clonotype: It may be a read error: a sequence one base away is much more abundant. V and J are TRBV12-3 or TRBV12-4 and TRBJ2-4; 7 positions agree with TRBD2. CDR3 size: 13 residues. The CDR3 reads CTSSPGGRDIQYF. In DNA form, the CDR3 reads TGTACCAGCAGCCCCGGAGGGAGGGACATTCAGTACTTC.

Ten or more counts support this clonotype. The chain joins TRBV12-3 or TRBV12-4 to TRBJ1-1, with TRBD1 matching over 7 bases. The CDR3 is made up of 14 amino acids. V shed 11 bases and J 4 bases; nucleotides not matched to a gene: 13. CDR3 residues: CAASGGGKGTEAFF. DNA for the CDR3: TGTGCCGCCTCAGGGGGAGGAAAGGGCACTGAAGCTTTCTTT.

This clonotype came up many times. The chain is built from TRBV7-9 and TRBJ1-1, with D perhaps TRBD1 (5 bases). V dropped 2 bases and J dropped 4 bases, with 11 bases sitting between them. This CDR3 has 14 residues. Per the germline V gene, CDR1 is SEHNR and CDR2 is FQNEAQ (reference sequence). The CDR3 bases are TGTGCCAGCAGCTTAATTTTGGGGACCACTGAAGCTTTCTTT. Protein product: CASSLILGTTEAFF.

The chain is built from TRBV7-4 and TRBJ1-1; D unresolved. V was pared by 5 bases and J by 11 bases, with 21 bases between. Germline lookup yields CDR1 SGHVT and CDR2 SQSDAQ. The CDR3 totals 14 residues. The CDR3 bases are TGTGCCAGCAGCCCCGGATCGCCCTCCGAGGGTGCTTTCTTT. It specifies CASSPGSPSEGAFF.

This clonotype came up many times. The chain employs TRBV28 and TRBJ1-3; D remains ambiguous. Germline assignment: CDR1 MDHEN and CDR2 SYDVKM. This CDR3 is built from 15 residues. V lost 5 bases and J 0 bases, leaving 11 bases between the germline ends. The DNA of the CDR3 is TGTGCCAGCAGTCCCGTCAGCCCCTCTGGAAACACCATATATTTT. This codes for CASSPVSPSGNTIYF.

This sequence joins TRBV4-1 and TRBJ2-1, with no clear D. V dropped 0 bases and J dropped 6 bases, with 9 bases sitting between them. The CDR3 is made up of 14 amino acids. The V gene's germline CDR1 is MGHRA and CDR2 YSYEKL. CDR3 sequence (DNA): TGCGCCAGCAGCCAAGATAGGGTCCTCAATGAGCAGTTCTTC. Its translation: CASSQDRVLNEQFF.

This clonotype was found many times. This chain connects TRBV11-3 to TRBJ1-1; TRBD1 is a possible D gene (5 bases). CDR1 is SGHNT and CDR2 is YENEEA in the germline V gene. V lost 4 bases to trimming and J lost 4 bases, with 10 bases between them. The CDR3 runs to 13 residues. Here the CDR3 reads CASSSHGGTEAFF. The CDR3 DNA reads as TGTGCCAGCAGCTCCCACGGGGGCACTGAAGCTTTCTTT.

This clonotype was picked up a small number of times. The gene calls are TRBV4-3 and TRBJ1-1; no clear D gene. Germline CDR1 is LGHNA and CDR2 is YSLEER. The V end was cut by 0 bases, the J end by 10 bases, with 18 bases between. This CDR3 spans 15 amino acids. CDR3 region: CASSQDLAGVGAAFF. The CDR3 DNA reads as TGCGCCAGCAGCCAAGATCTTGCGGGCGTGGGTGCAGCTTTCTTT.

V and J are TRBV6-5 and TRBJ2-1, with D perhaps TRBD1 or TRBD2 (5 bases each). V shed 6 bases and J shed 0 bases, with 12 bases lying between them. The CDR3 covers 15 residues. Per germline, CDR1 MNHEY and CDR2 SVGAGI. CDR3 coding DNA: TGTGCCAGCAGGTCCGGGACGACCTCCTACAATGAGCAGTTCTTC. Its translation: CASRSGTTSYNEQFF.

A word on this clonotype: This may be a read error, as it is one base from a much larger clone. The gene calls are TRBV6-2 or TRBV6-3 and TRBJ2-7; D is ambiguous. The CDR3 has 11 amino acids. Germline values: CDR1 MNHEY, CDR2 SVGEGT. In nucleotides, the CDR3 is TGTGTCAGCAGTTACGCGGACGAGCAGTACTTC. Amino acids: CVSSYADEQYF.

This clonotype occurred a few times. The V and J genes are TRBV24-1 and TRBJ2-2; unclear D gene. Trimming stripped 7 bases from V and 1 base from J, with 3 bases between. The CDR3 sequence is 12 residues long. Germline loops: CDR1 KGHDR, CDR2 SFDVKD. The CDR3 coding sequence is TGTGCCACCAGAGGGAACACCGGGGAGCTGTTTTTT. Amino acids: CATRGNTGELFF.

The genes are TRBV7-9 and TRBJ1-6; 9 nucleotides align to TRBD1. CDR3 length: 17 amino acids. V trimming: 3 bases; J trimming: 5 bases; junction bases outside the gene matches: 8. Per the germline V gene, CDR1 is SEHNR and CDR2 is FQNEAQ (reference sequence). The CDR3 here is CASSFVSRDRDNSPLHF. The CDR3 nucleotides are TGTGCCAGCAGCTTTGTCTCACGGGACAGGGATAATTCACCCCTCCACTTT.

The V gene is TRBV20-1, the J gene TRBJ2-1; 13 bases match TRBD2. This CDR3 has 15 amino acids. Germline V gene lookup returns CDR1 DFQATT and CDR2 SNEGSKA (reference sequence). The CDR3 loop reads CSLWPTSGGASEQFF. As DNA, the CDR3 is TGCAGCCTCTGGCCCACTAGCGGGGGGGCAAGTGAGCAGTTCTTC.

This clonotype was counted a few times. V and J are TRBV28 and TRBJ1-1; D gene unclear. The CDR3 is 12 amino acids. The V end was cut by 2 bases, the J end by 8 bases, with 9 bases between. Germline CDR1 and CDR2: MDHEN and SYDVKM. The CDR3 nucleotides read TGTGCCAGCAGTTTACCGGCAGCCGAAGCTTTCTTT. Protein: CASSLPAAEAFF.

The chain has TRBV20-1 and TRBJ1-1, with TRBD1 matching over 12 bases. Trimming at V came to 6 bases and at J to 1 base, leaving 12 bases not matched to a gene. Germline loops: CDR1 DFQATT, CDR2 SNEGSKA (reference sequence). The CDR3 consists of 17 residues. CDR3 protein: CSAVYGTGGASNTEAFF. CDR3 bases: TGCAGTGCCGTTTATGGGACAGGGGGCGCATCGAACACTGAAGCTTTCTTT.

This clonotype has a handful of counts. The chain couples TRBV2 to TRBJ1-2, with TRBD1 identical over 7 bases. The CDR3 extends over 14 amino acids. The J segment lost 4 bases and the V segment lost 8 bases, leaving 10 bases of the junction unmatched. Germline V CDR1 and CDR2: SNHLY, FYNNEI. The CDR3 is CASVPGQNIYGYTF. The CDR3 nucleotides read TGTGCCAGCGTTCCGGGACAGAACATCTATGGCTACACCTTC.

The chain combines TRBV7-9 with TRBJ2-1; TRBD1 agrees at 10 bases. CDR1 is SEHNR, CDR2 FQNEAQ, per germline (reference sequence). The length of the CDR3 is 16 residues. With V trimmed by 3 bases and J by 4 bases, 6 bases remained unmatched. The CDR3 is CASSFAGGQGYNEQFF. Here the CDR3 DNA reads TGTGCCAGCAGCTTCGCCGGGGGACAGGGGTACAATGAGCAGTTCTTC.